This TCR beta chain was captured in a study of cytomegalovirus exposure and HLA in healthy donors. Germline V gene sequence: CDR1 SEHNR, CDR2 FQNEAQ (reference sequence). Trimming shortened V by 5 bases and J by 5 bases, and 21 bases separated the two germline ends. This CDR3 comprises 16 residues. Primers for the PCR totalled 60 Vbeta and 13 Jbeta. Using immunoSEQ multiplex PCR, the repertoire was profiled, and TCRdb retains in-frame clones only, with some absent. The sample has roughly 120,000 clones. The chain uses TRBV7-9 and TRBJ1-2, with D unresolved. The sequencing input was PBMCs. The source of this sequence is a man younger than 35 in good health and CMV-seronegative. CDR3 in amino acids: CASSPGPDQSGYGYTF. Written as DNA, the CDR3 is TGTGCCAGCAGCCCTGGGCCCGACCAGTCCGGATATGGCTACACCTTC.